The 32 T cell receptor beta chains below all came from one sample that was sequenced in a study of CD8 T cells in Susac syndrome. Random hexamers were used to reverse transcribe about 0.5 to 1 ug of RNA. TCRdb reanalysed the immunoSEQ multiplex PCR reads using MiXCR and keeps one entry per CDR3 protein. The sample includes roughly 400,000 distinct CDR3 sequences, 75% to 90% of them seen just once. The specimen sequenced was CD8+ T cells from PBMCs. The receptor source for this set is a human donor with multiple sclerosis.

The V and J genes are TRBV12-3 or TRBV12-4 and TRBJ2-1; 11 positions agree with TRBD2. The junction had 17 bases not matched to a gene; V was cut back by 0 bases and J by 4 bases. The CDR3 has 21 amino acids. The CDR3 here is CASSLAVLAGGSVSRYNEQFF. In DNA form, the CDR3 reads TGTGCCAGCAGTTTAGCGGTCCTAGCGGGAGGAAGTGTCTCGAGGTACAATGAGCAGTTCTTC.

For the CDR3, the DNA is TGTGCCAGCAGTTTATCCGGGGGGAGGGGTACTGAAGCTTTCTTT. It is translated as CASSLSGGRGTEAFF. This chain joins TRBV27 and TRBJ1-1; D might be TRBD1 (5 bases). Germline-derived CDR1 and CDR2 are MNHEY and SMNVEV (reference sequence). CDR3 length equals 15 residues. Trimming left V 0 bases short and J 5 bases short, with 13 bases between.

The chain recombines TRBV11-2 with TRBJ2-1; D remains unclear. Germline V CDR1 and CDR2: SGHAT, FQNNGV. The CDR3 is 13 residues long. Between the trimmed V and J ends, which lost 1 base and 7 bases, there was a span of 8 bases. CDR3: CASSLVIVNEQFF. Here the CDR3 DNA reads TGTGCCAGCAGCTTAGTGATAGTAAATGAGCAGTTCTTC. Variable domain in full (rest from reference TRBV11-2 and TRBJ2-1): EAGVAQSPRYKIIEKRQSVAFWCNPISGHATLYWYQQILGQGPKLLIQFQNNGVVDDSQLPKDRFSAERLKGVDSTLKIQPAKLEDSAVYLCASSLVIVNEQFFGPGTRLTVL.

The chain has TRBV6-2 or TRBV6-3 and TRBJ1-4; TRBD1 matches at 9 bases. The length of the CDR3 is 15 residues. Germline V gene lookup returns CDR1 MNHEY and CDR2 SVGEGT. Losses at the gene ends were 6 bases for V and 3 bases for J; bases not matched to a gene: 5. The CDR3 is CASSPRTGANEKLFF. In DNA form, the CDR3 reads TGTGCCAGCAGCCCCAGGACAGGGGCTAATGAAAAACTGTTTTTT.

This sequence joins TRBV6-5 and TRBJ2-7, with TRBD1 matching over 8 bases. CDR3 length equals 16 residues. Germline V gives CDR1 MNHEY, CDR2 SVGAGI. V lost 0 bases and J lost 2; bases outside the gene matches: 6. The CDR3 loop is CASSYSQGALAYEQYF. In nucleotides, the CDR3 is TGTGCCAGCAGTTACTCGCAGGGGGCTCTCGCCTACGAGCAGTACTTC.

V usage is TRBV5-1 and J usage is TRBJ2-1, with 8 bases identical to TRBD1. The CDR3 runs to 14 residues. The junction had 8 bases not matched to a gene; V was cut back by 4 bases and J by 8 bases. The germline V gene has CDR1 SGHRS and CDR2 YFSETQ. In DNA form, the CDR3 reads TGCGCCAGCAGCCCTGGACAGGGCAGGGATGAGCAGTTCTTC. This encodes CASSPGQGRDEQFF. The full variable domain, its missing parts supplied by reference TRBV5-1 and TRBJ2-1, is KAGVTQTPRYLIKTRGQQVTLSCSPISGHRSVSWYQQTPGQGLQFLFEYFSETQRNKGNFPGRFSGRQFSNSRSEMNVSTLELGDSALYLCASSPGQGRDEQFFGPGTRLTVL.

The chain joins TRBV28 to TRBJ2-7; the match to TRBD1 covers 7 bases. Germline V gene data show CDR1 as MDHEN and CDR2 as SYDVKM. CDR3 size: 14 residues. The V and J ends lost 2 bases and 3 bases, in that order; junction bases with no gene match: 4. The CDR3 sequence is CASSLRGQDYEQYF. CDR3 bases: TGTGCCAGCAGTTTACGTGGACAGGACTACGAGCAGTACTTC. The full variable domain, completed using reference TRBV28 and TRBJ2-7, is DVKVTQSSRYLVKRTGEKVFLECVQDMDHENMFWYRQDPGLGLRLIYFSYDVKMKEKGDIPEGYSVSREKKERFSLILESASTNQTSMYLCASSLRGQDYEQYFGPGTRLTVT.

The genes are TRBV5-1 and TRBJ1-2; the match to TRBD1 covers 7 bases. This CDR3 region has 12 residues. Germline V gene sequence: CDR1 SGHRS, CDR2 YFSETQ. The V gene end was trimmed by 4 bases and the J gene end by 8 bases; junction bases not matched to a gene: 5. The CDR3 DNA follows: TGCGCCAGCAGCCAAGGGACAGAAGGCTACACCTTC. Amino acids: CASSQGTEGYTF.

V and J are TRBV28 and TRBJ2-2; 8 positions agree with TRBD2. In germline, CDR1 is MDHEN, CDR2 SYDVKM. The CDR3 length is 16 residues. The J segment lost 2 bases and the V segment lost 6 bases, leaving 8 bases of the junction unmatched. The DNA for the CDR3 is TGTGCCAGCAGCCAAACTAGCGGAGATAACACCGGGGAGCTGTTTTTT. Amino acids: CASSQTSGDNTGELFF.

The chain links TRBV21-1 to TRBJ2-2; no check of the table's D call, TRBD2, against the DNA was made. TRBV21-1 is labeled a pseudogene. This CDR3 spans 19 amino acids. The CDR3 protein is CASSKSITSGGLNTGELFF. The CDR3 region has the DNA TGTGCCAGCAGCAAAAGTATCACTAGCGGGGGTCTGAACACCGGGGAGCTGTTTTTT.

V gene TRBV6-1 combines with J gene TRBJ2-7; tentative D call: TRBD2 (5 bases). From germline, CDR1 is MNHNS and CDR2 SASEGT. With 3 bases removed from V and 3 bases from J, the gap between germline ends came to 12 bases. CDR3 length: 14 amino acids. The CDR3 protein is CASSEWELHYEQYF. Here the CDR3 DNA reads TGTGCCAGCAGTGAGTGGGAGCTTCACTACGAGCAGTACTTC.

A few counts support this clonotype. The J gene is TRBJ1-2, the V gene TRBV12-3 or TRBV12-4, with D possibly matching TRBD1 (6 bases). This CDR3 region has 12 residues. The V and J ends lost 5 bases and 4 bases respectively, with 8 bases between them. The CDR3 DNA reads as TGTGCCAGCAGTAAGGACAGCTATGGCTACACCTTC. Protein: CASSKDSYGYTF.

This clonotype came up a few times. V usage is TRBV20-1 and J usage is TRBJ2-7; 11 bases are a match to TRBD2. The CDR3 spans 16 residues. V trimming: 3 bases; J trimming: 0 bases; junction bases outside the gene matches: 7. Germline V CDR1 and CDR2: DFQATT, SNEGSKA (reference sequence). The CDR3 DNA follows: TGCAGTGCTAGTGGTAGCGGGGGGGTGAGCTCCTACGAGCAGTACTTC. Protein: CSASGSGGVSSYEQYF.

The chain employs TRBV10-2 and TRBJ2-3; possibly TRBD1 for D (6 bases). CDR3 length equals 15 residues. Deletions cut 2 bases from V and 3 bases from J, with 12 bases between. The germline V gene encodes CDR1 WSHSY and CDR2 SAAADI. The CDR3 is CASSEMQGWTDTQYF. The DNA for the CDR3 is TGCGCCAGCAGTGAGATGCAGGGGTGGACAGATACGCAGTATTTT.

This rearrangement joins TRBV7-8 to TRBJ1-5; TRBD1 matches 7 bases. Germline V gene lookup returns CDR1 SGHVS and CDR2 FQNEAQ. The CDR3 totals 14 residues. V was pared by 6 bases and J by 7 bases, with 9 bases of the junction left unmatched. The CDR3 coding sequence is TGTGCCAGCAGGGCGACAGGGACGGGGCAGCCCCAGCATTTT. Protein product: CASRATGTGQPQHF.

This chain joins TRBV25-1 and TRBJ1-5; D is undetermined. The germline CDR1 and CDR2 sequences are MGHDK and SYGVNS. This CDR3 is 14 amino acids long. V dropped 1 base and J dropped 4 bases, with 8 bases sitting between them. Written as DNA, the CDR3 is TGTGCCAGCAGTGAATCCTCAGTGAATCAGCCCCAGCATTTT. The encoded protein is CASSESSVNQPQHF.

This clonotype has only a few counts. The V call is TRBV5-5, the J call TRBJ2-7; 7 nucleotides agree with TRBD1. The CDR3 length is 14 residues. Looked up from germline, CDR1 is SGHKS and CDR2 is YYEKEE (reference sequence). The V and J ends lost 3 bases and 0 bases, in that order; junction bases with no gene match: 3. CDR3 sequence reads: CASSYDRVSYEQYF. For the CDR3, the DNA is TGTGCCAGCAGCTACGACAGGGTCTCCTACGAGCAGTACTTC.

V usage is TRBV6-2 or TRBV6-3 and J usage is TRBJ2-1, with a weak D call TRBD1 (5 bases). Germline V CDR1 and CDR2: MNHEY, SVGEGT. This CDR3 has 14 amino acids. V was trimmed by 5 bases and J by 6 bases, leaving 14 bases between them. CDR3 nucleotides: TGTGCCAGCAGTCCCCGGACACTCTTCAATGAGCAGTTCTTC. Translating it yields CASSPRTLFNEQFF.

This clonotype was detected only a few times. The CDR3 is CASSIDPGTSGYNEQFF. In nucleotides, the CDR3 is TGTGCCAGTAGTATAGATCCCGGGACTAGCGGGTACAATGAGCAGTTCTTC. The gene calls are TRBV19 and TRBJ2-1; 12 positions agree with TRBD2. V dropped 0 bases and J dropped 4; count of bases not matched to a gene: 4. The CDR3 extends over 17 amino acids. The germline V gene has CDR1 LNHDA and CDR2 SQIVND (reference sequence).

V and J are TRBV27 and TRBJ2-7; the D call may be TRBD1 or TRBD2 (5 bases each). Trimming took 5 bases from V and 13 from J, leaving 15 bases between them. This CDR3 contains 11 residues. Germline V gene lookup returns CDR1 MNHEY and CDR2 SMNVEV (reference sequence). The CDR3 bases are TGTGCCAGCAGTGAACACCGGGACCTCTACTTC. Translating gives CASSEHRDLYF.

This sequence joins TRBV27 and TRBJ2-1; 11 bases are a match to TRBD2. V dropped 8 bases and J dropped 8; count of bases not matched to a gene: 8. The germline V gene encodes CDR1 MNHEY and CDR2 SMNVEV (reference sequence). The CDR3 has 14 amino acids. The CDR3 is CASHAGLAVHEQFF. The DNA for the CDR3 is TGTGCCAGCCATGCGGGACTAGCGGTCCATGAGCAGTTCTTC.

The chain carries TRBV6-2 or TRBV6-3 and TRBJ2-7; 11 nucleotides agree with TRBD2. The CDR3 has 17 residues. The V segment lost 4 bases and the J segment 2 bases; nucleotides outside the gene matches: 10. Germline V gene lookup returns CDR1 MNHEY and CDR2 SVGEGT. The CDR3 region is CASSSSGTSGWPYEQYF. The CDR3 region has the DNA TGTGCCAGCAGTTCCTCCGGGACTAGCGGTTGGCCCTACGAGCAGTACTTC.

V is TRBV6-2 or TRBV6-3 and J is TRBJ1-4; TRBD1 is a possible D gene (6 bases). V was cut by 6 bases and J by 7 bases, with 12 bases left in between. The CDR3 spans 13 residues. Germline V gene data show CDR1 as MNHEY and CDR2 as SVGEGT. CDR3 sequence reads: CASSRRDTEKLFF. CDR3 sequence (DNA): TGTGCCAGCAGCCGACGGGACACTGAAAAACTGTTTTTT.

The chain links TRBV20-1 to TRBJ1-1, with a possible D match to TRBD1 (5 bases). CDR3 size: 12 residues. Germline lookup yields CDR1 DFQATT and CDR2 SNEGSKA (reference sequence). Trimming pared 4 bases from V and 4 bases from J, leaving 10 bases between. CDR3 protein: CSAKDKITEAFF. CDR3 nucleotides: TGCAGTGCTAAGGACAAGATCACTGAAGCTTTCTTT.

This rearrangement joins TRBV5-6 to TRBJ2-7; TRBD2 matches at 10 bases. With 1 base clipped from V and 2 bases from J, the junction kept 9 bases outside the gene matches. Germline loops: CDR1 SGHDT, CDR2 YYEEEE. This CDR3 is 17 amino acids long. The CDR3 DNA reads as TGTGCCAGCAGCTTGCTAGCGGGGGCCCCTTTCCCCTACGAGCAGTACTTC. Amino acids: CASSLLAGAPFPYEQYF.

The chain recombines TRBV28 with TRBJ2-1; D is unclear. Germline V gives CDR1 MDHEN, CDR2 SYDVKM. The CDR3 is 15 residues long. The germline V and J ends were trimmed by 4 bases and 1 base, with 11 bases remaining between them. CDR3 nucleotide sequence: TGTGCCAGCAGTTCGTTTTGGGATTCCTACAATGAGCAGTTCTTC. Amino acid sequence: CASSSFWDSYNEQFF.

This clonotype was seen more than once but under ten times. J is TRBJ2-7 and V is TRBV6-1; 7 bases match TRBD2. Germline loops: CDR1 MNHNS, CDR2 SASEGT. The CDR3 spans 14 residues. Trimming at V came to 0 bases and at J to 2 bases, leaving 1 base not matched to a gene. In DNA form, the CDR3 reads TGTGCCAGCAGTGAAGCGGGGGGGACCTACGAGCAGTACTTC. Protein product: CASSEAGGTYEQYF.

The chain uses TRBV6-5 and TRBJ2-1; the D gene is possibly TRBD1 (7 bases). Between the trimmed V and J ends, which lost 0 bases and 5 bases, there was a span of 14 bases. The CDR3 has 16 residues. Germline-derived CDR1 and CDR2 are MNHEY and SVGAGI. The CDR3 region is CASSYSTGTFNNEQFF. In DNA, the CDR3 is TGTGCCAGCAGTTACTCGACAGGGACTTTCAACAATGAGCAGTTCTTC.

The J gene is TRBJ2-1, the V gene TRBV7-6, with unresolved D. Germline values: CDR1 SGHVS, CDR2 FNYEAQ. The V and J ends lost 5 bases and 9 bases respectively, with 8 bases between them. The CDR3 has 11 residues. CDR3 sequence reads: CASSDDGEQFF. For the CDR3, the DNA is TGTGCCAGCAGCGACGACGGTGAGCAGTTCTTC.

This clonotype has more than one count but fewer than ten. V is TRBV4-1 and J is TRBJ2-7, with D hard to call. CDR3 size: 13 residues. The germline CDR1 and CDR2 sequences are MGHRA and YSYEKL. V was shortened by 5 bases and J by 4 bases, with 12 bases between the two germline ends. The CDR3 region has the DNA TGCGCCAGCAGCGCATTCTCCGGATACGAGCAGTACTTC. It encodes CASSAFSGYEQYF.

J is TRBJ1-1 and V is TRBV28; a weak D match, TRBD1 (5 bases). Germline CDR1 reads MDHEN; CDR2 reads SYDVKM. There are 14 residues in the CDR3. The V gene lost 7 bases and the J gene lost 0 bases, with 12 bases spanning the gap. Here the CDR3 DNA reads TGTGCCAGCACTGTGAGGGGTCTGAACACTGAAGCTTTCTTT. Protein product: CASTVRGLNTEAFF.

In its sample, this clonotype was seen a few times. The chain employs TRBV6-6 and TRBJ1-1; 7 bases align to TRBD1. With 2 bases clipped from V and 3 bases from J, the junction kept 3 bases outside the gene matches. This CDR3 comprises 14 residues. Germline CDR1 is MNHNY and CDR2 is SVGAGI (reference sequence). The CDR3 reads CASSYLDRDTEAFF. CDR3 in DNA: TGTGCCAGCAGTTACCTCGACAGGGACACTGAAGCTTTCTTT.